The T cell receptor beta chain under discussion was sequenced for a study of blood T cells in healthy people across ages. The second PCR ran roughly 7 to 12 cycles with a sample-barcoded 5' primer and J-beta primers. TCRdb reprocessed the 5' RACE reads via MiXCR and lists one record per CDR3 protein. The sample includes 750,000 to 950,000 distinct CDR3 sequences, around 25% of them seen just once. This CDR3 has 15 residues. The J segment lost 6 bases and the V segment lost 5 bases, leaving 7 bases of the junction unmatched. These data were also reused for a study on T cells of mothers and their children.

This clonotype was obtained from a boy between 10 and 17 years old in good health. The J gene is TRBJ2-1, the V gene TRBV12-3 or TRBV12-4, with 10 bases lining up with TRBD2. The sequencing input was blood. For the CDR3, the DNA is TGTGCCAGCAGTCGAAGCGGGGGGGCCTCCAATGAGCAGTTCTTC. Its protein is CASSRSGGASNEQFF.